The entry below gives a single T cell receptor beta chain sequence along with its context. Its antigen target is currently unknown. No base-level quality is on record; no much larger clone is a single base apart. The TCR beta CDR3 regions were amplified from RNA transcripts. For the first round of RT-PCR on the TCR CDR3, the HTBI primer set was used together with the Qiagen OneStep RT-PCR kit. Libraries were constructed in a second round of multiplex PCR, after which size selection and purification were carried out. Sequencing of the libraries was done on an Illumina HiSeq2000 using paired-end 100 bp reads. Processing in the source paper ran as follows. Raw data were processed with SOAPnuke, discarding reads with adapters, uncalled bases, mean Phred below 15, or no exact constant-primer or identifier match. COPE v1.2.5 was used to merge high-quality paired reads, and clonotypes were defined as unique nucleotide sequences. MiTCR v1.1 was used to align clonotypes to the IMGT TRBV, TRBD and TRBJ reference segments. Only V-J combinations with frequency above 0.0001, covering about 99% of repertoires, were analysed. The TCS score was defined as F50 (clonal expansion) divided by E x V (chaos), with BLOSUM62-based TCRdist calculated between CDR3 peptides within each V-J. Welch's t-statistics and random forest reduced roughly 500 V-J features to around 14, which were used in a naive Bayes classifier (R e1071). The similarity between thyroid and blood repertoires was quantified using the Morisita-Horn index. TCRdb applied fastp at Q25 and MiXCR to the public reads, then kept only in-frame beta chains. Records with the same CDR3 protein are collapsed into one entry carrying the most frequent genes and DNA. For this entry, the V and J calls and clone size follow TCRdb and not the study's own pipeline. This sample has approximately 500,000 distinct CDR3 sequences in its table, and roughly 46% of those were observed once. The top ten clones comprise 7.5% to 8.5% of the sample.

Stable Graves' hyperthyroidism was defined as the absence of progression to ophthalmopathy over 18 months of follow-up. Hyperthyroidism patients were newly diagnosed, had a disease duration of under 2 months, and were aged 18 to 65 years. Exclusion was applied to patients with uncontrolled infections, other autoimmune diseases, pregnancy or lactation. Clinical symptoms, serum thyroxine and TRAb, thyroid ultrasound, and orbital computed tomography formed the basis for the diagnoses. Total RNA was extracted with Trizol reagent, and quality was checked on an Agilent 2100 Bioanalyzer. These data originate in a study of T cells in Graves' hyperthyroidism and ophthalmopathy (dated by TCRdb to about 2019). Some background on the complete study: To identify TCR V-J signatures that set the groups apart, the researchers used a discovery cohort of about a hundred patients, made up of 40 to 45 with Graves' ophthalmopathy and 57 with stable Graves' hyperthyroidism. After sampling, hyperthyroidism patients received methimazole starting at 30 mg daily, and ophthalmopathy patients received high-dose intravenous methylprednisolone. For training and testing, the approximately 97 patients in the discovery cohort were randomly divided in a 7:3 ratio. The paper describes TCR Vbeta CDR3 sequencing of 120 to 150 peripheral blood samples, made up of 43 ophthalmopathy patients, 70 to 75 hyperthyroidism patients and about 17 progressor patients. In roughly six Graves' hyperthyroidism patients, the study also compared T-cell repertoires from thyroid tissue with T-cell repertoires from blood. Prospective prediction of ophthalmopathy was tested in an independent validation cohort of fewer than 20 hyperthyroidism patients and 17 patients who later progressed to ophthalmopathy.

Points the paper makes about the study in general: In validation, the model predicted progression to ophthalmopathy with around 71% sensitivity and around 72% specificity, a median of 6.5 months before onset. No statistical method was used to set the sample size in advance, and investigators knew the group allocation. A 13 V-J signature model separated ophthalmopathy from stable hyperthyroidism, with approximately 87% sensitivity and about 81% specificity in cross-validation and 80%/75% in testing. Blood samples also contained most of the expanded thyroid clonotypes (frequency above 0.001), which suggests that blood repertoires may reflect thyroid immune responses.

From cysteine to phenylalanine, the CDR3 is 13 amino acids long. The retained sequence is limited to the CDR3, 39 bases, with the frame set at the first base. Based on the germline V gene, the CDR1 and CDR2 sequences are KGHSH and LQKENI. V is pared back by 3 bases and J by 7 bases, with 10 bases lying between the germline termini. The sequence was collected from a woman under 30 with Graves' hyperthyroidism. Sequencing was carried out using peripheral blood or thyroid tissue (not recorded which). The rearrangement combines TRBV18 with TRBJ1-3; the D segment cannot be called with confidence. The sequence in DNA is TGTGCCAGCTCACCGTCGGGATTGAACACCATATATTTT. Its protein product is CASSPSGLNTIYF.